This T cell receptor (beta chain) stems from a study of blood T cell repertoires in COVID-19. Study in general: From the United States, Italy and Spain came samples of acute and convalescent COVID-19.

Losses at the gene ends were 4 bases for V and 2 bases for J; bases not matched to a gene: 8. CDR1 and CDR2 from the germline V gene are SNHLY and FYNNEI. This CDR3 contains 18 residues. Using immunoSEQ multiplex PCR, the repertoire was profiled, and TCRdb retains in-frame clones only, with some absent. The sample has about 170,000 clones, more than 75% seen once. The chain employs TRBV2 and TRBJ2-7, with 16 bases that match TRBD2. Material: peripheral blood. The source of this sequence is a man aged 50-59 years who had recovered from COVID-19. This CDR3 reads CASSAGTSGRAHPYEQYF. In DNA, the CDR3 is TGTGCCAGCAGTGCCGGGACTAGCGGGAGGGCCCATCCCTACGAGCAGTACTTC.